What follows are 6 T cell receptor beta chains derived from one specimen sequenced in a study of cytomegalovirus exposure and HLA in healthy donors. PCR used 60 Vbeta primers and 13 Jbeta primers. Repertoires were generated with immunoSEQ multiplex PCR, while TCRdb's copy carries only in-frame clones and drops some. Here the sample spans 90,000 to 120,000 clones, 65% to 85% being singletons. Material for sequencing was PBMCs. The receptors derive from a man aged 30 to 45 in good health and CMV-seronegative.

The gene calls are TRBV29-1 and TRBJ1-1, with D possibly being TRBD1 (5 bases). CDR1 is SQVTM, CDR2 ANQGSEA, per germline. The CDR3 consists of 13 residues. The ends were cut back, 6 bases at V and 5 bases at J, with 16 bases in the middle. The CDR3, as DNA: TGCAGCGTCTCGGCGGGGGAAGGGACTGAAGCTTTCTTT. As protein: CSVSAGEGTEAFF.

The chain combines TRBV28 with TRBJ1-1; D is uncertain. The CDR3 loop spans 13 amino acids. CDR1 is MDHEN, CDR2 SYDVKM, per germline. V lost 8 bases and J 1 base, leaving 11 bases between the germline ends. This CDR3 is CASRRERNTEAFF. CDR3 in DNA: TGTGCCAGCCGCCGGGAGCGGAACACTGAAGCTTTCTTT. Drawing the rest from reference TRBV28 and TRBJ1-1, the complete variable domain is DVKVTQSSRYLVKRTGEKVFLECVQDMDHENMFWYRQDPGLGLRLIYFSYDVKMKEKGDIPEGYSVSREKKERFSLILESASTNQTSMYLCASRRERNTEAFFGQGTRLTVV.

The genes are TRBV29-1 and TRBJ2-7; D is undetermined. The germline CDR1 and CDR2 sequences are SQVTM and ANQGSEA. The CDR3 length is 12 residues. V was trimmed by 5 bases and J by 5 bases, leaving 13 bases between them. The CDR3: CSVLLALDEQYF. The CDR3 DNA is TGCAGCGTTCTATTAGCTTTGGACGAGCAGTACTTC.

The chain recombines TRBV28 with TRBJ2-7; D is undetermined. Germline-derived CDR1 and CDR2 are MDHEN and SYDVKM. CDR3 length: 14 amino acids. V was shortened by 6 bases and J by 5 bases, with 17 bases between the two germline ends. The DNA for the CDR3 is TGTGCCAGCAGGCTGGTACAGTCGGCTAACGAGCAGTACTTC. Protein product: CASRLVQSANEQYF.

The CDR3 sequence is CASSVDRYTNEQFF. The CDR3 DNA follows: TGTGCCAGCAGTGTGGACAGATACACCAATGAGCAGTTCTTC. V gene TRBV6-4 combines with J gene TRBJ2-1; D possibly corresponds to TRBD1 (6 bases). The CDR3 runs 14 residues. V lost 4 bases to trimming and J lost 6 bases, with 13 bases between them. CDR1 MRHNA and CDR2 SNTAGT come from the germline V gene.

This chain joins TRBV5-1 and TRBJ1-1, with 7 bases lining up with TRBD1. This CDR3 is 15 amino acids long. Germline V gene sequence: CDR1 SGHRS, CDR2 YFSETQ. After removal of 4 bases from V and 9 bases from J, the junction contained 15 bases not matched to a gene. CDR3 DNA: TGCGCCAGCAGCGGGTCACAGGGTCAACAGGGGCAAGCTTTCTTT. It codes for CASSGSQGQQGQAFF.